Below, 11 T cell receptor beta chains from the same sample are listed, as sequenced in a study of beta chain features in type 1 diabetes. Since all of the isolated RNA was reverse transcribed, expressed TCRB transcripts were what got sequenced. Sequencing was performed with immunoSEQ multiplex PCR; in TCRdb, only in-frame clones are kept and a portion is missing. The sample consists of over 650,000 clones, over 12% of them appearing once. Their target antigens are unknown. Study-wide points: TCRB CDR3 length was moderately but significantly reduced in all four CD4+ subsets of Type 1 diabetes patients.

The source material was naive CD4+ T cells from blood. These receptors originate from a man between 18 and 35 years old with type 1 diabetes.

The CDR3 region is CASSLVLSSTYEQYF. CDR3 coding DNA: TGTGCCAGCAGCTTAGTTTTGTCGAGCACCTACGAGCAGTACTTC. V usage is TRBV7-6 and J usage is TRBJ2-7; D gene unclear. Germline V gives CDR1 SGHVS, CDR2 FNYEAQ. This CDR3 has 15 residues. V was shortened by 1 base and J by 2 bases, with 12 bases between the two germline ends.

This clone has more than one count but fewer than ten. The chain joins TRBV18 to TRBJ2-7; possible D gene TRBD1, 6 bases. Trimming cost V 2 bases and J 7 bases, with 12 bases left between them. Looked up from germline, CDR1 is KGHSH and CDR2 is LQKENI. The CDR3 has 13 amino acids. The CDR3 region is CASSPRGSGEQYF. CDR3 DNA: TGTGCCAGCTCACCAAGGGGGTCCGGGGAGCAGTACTTC.

This chain connects TRBV9 to TRBJ2-7; 10 bases map to TRBD2. The germline CDR1 and CDR2 sequences are SGDLS and YYNGEE. V dropped 4 bases and J dropped 2; count of bases not matched to a gene: 6. The CDR3 has 15 residues. CDR3 region: CASSPTSGIAYEQYF. In nucleotides, the CDR3 is TGTGCCAGCAGCCCAACTAGCGGGATAGCCTACGAGCAGTACTTC.

The J gene is TRBJ2-1, the V gene TRBV4-2, with TRBD2 matching 10 bases. CDR3 length equals 16 residues. From germline, CDR1 is LGHNA and CDR2 YNFKEQ. The junction had 7 bases not matched to a gene; V was cut back by 4 bases and J by 4 bases. CDR3 residues: CASSPTLAGDYNEQFF. In DNA, the CDR3 is TGTGCCAGCAGCCCCACCCTAGCGGGGGATTACAATGAGCAGTTCTTC.

In this sample, this clone turned up a few times. The chain carries TRBV29-1 and TRBJ2-5, with 7 nucleotides matching TRBD2. CDR3 length equals 13 residues. Germline V gene lookup returns CDR1 SQVTM and CDR2 ANQGSEA. The V and J ends lost 4 bases and 4 bases, in that order; junction bases with no gene match: 6. Here the CDR3 DNA reads TGCAGCGTTGGCCACGGCGGGGGAGAGACCCAGTACTTC. It codes for CSVGHGGGETQYF. The full variable domain, rest sourced from reference TRBV29-1 and TRBJ2-5, is SAVISQKPSRDICQRGTSLTIQCQVDSQVTMMFWYRQQPGQSLTLIATANQGSEATYESGFVIDKFPISRPNLTFSTLTVSNMSPEDSSIYLCSVGHGGGETQYFGPGTRLLVL.

This clone was detected a few times. The chain carries TRBV18 and TRBJ2-1; possible D gene TRBD1, 6 bases. From germline, CDR1 is KGHSH and CDR2 LQKENI. The V and J ends lost 3 bases and 4 bases respectively, with 10 bases between them. The CDR3 has 14 amino acids. The CDR3 nucleotides read TGTGCCAGCTCACCTCAGGACAGATACAATGAGCAGTTCTTC. This encodes CASSPQDRYNEQFF.

The CDR3 region is CASSLKQGARQPQHF. CDR3 DNA sequence: TGTGCCAGCAGCTTAAAACAGGGGGCTCGTCAGCCCCAGCATTTT. This chain connects TRBV5-6 to TRBJ1-5; TRBD1 matches at 9 bases. The germline gives CDR1 SGHDT, CDR2 YYEEEE. The V gene end was trimmed by 2 bases and the J gene end by 6 bases; junction bases not matched to a gene: 6. The CDR3 spans 15 residues. Full variable domain (outside the CDR3, taken from reference TRBV5-6 and TRBJ1-5): DAGVTQSPTHLIKTRGQQVTLRCSPKSGHDTVSWYQQALGQGPQFIFQYYEEEERQRGNFPDRFSGHQFPNYSSELNVNALLLGDSALYLCASSLKQGARQPQHFGDGTRLSIL.

This clone was picked up a small number of times. At the DNA level, this CDR3 is encoded by other sequences in the same sample as well. The chain combines TRBV30 with TRBJ1-2, with 11 bases fitting TRBD1. CDR1 is GTSNPN and CDR2 is SVGIG in the germline V gene (reference sequence). CDR3 length: 14 amino acids. Unmatched junction bases numbered 9, after V lost 5 bases and J lost 7 bases. The CDR3 loop reads CAWGSDRGQGGYTF. CDR3 nucleotides: TGTGCCTGGGGATCGGACAGGGGGCAAGGTGGCTACACCTTC. Filled out from reference TRBV30 and TRBJ1-2, the complete variable domain reads SQTIHQWPATLVQPVGSPLSLECTVEGTSNPNLYWYRQAAGRGLQLLFYSVGIGQISSEVPQNLSASRPQDRQFILSSKKLLLSDSGFYLCAWGSDRGQGGYTFGSGTRLTVV.

The rearrangement links TRBV9 to TRBJ2-3; no definite D call. V was clipped by 1 base and J by 1 base, with 7 bases between them. From germline, CDR1 is SGDLS and CDR2 YYNGEE. There are 14 residues in the CDR3. The CDR3 protein is CASSVYPGTDTQYF. Here the CDR3 DNA reads TGTGCCAGCAGCGTATACCCAGGCACAGATACGCAGTATTTT.

This clone showed up just a few times. Other nucleotide sequences from this sample produce the same CDR3. The rearrangement uses TRBV19 and TRBJ2-2; possible D gene TRBD1, 6 bases. There are 14 residues in the CDR3. Germline CDR1 LNHDA, CDR2 SQIVND (reference sequence). The germline V and J ends were trimmed by 5 bases and 5 bases, with 12 bases remaining between them. The CDR3 DNA sequence: TGTGCCAGTAGTCCAACAGGGTCGACCGGGGAGCTGTTTTTT. Translated, it gives CASSPTGSTGELFF.

The J gene is TRBJ2-5, the V gene TRBV7-9; TRBD2 aligns across 8 bases. The germline V gene encodes CDR1 SEHNR and CDR2 FQNEAQ (reference sequence). V trimming: 1 base; J trimming: 5 bases; junction bases outside the gene matches: 12. CDR3 length: 17 amino acids. The CDR3 DNA sequence: TGTGCCAGCAGCTTAGTCCTTTCGGCGGGAGGTATCGAGACCCAGTACTTC. This encodes CASSLVLSAGGIETQYF.